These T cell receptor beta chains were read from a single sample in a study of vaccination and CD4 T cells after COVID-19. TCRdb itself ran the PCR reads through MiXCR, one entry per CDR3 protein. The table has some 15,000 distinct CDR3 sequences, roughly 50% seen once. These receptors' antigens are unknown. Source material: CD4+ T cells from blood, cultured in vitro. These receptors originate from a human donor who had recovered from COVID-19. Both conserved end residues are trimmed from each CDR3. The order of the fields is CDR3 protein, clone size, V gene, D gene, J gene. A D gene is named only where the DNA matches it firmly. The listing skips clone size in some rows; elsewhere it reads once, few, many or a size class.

CDR3aa: ATSEPGTGSTGELF
abundance: NA
v_gene: TRBV24-1
d_gene: TRBD1
j_gene: TRBJ2-2

CDR3aa: SARVDRGTPYNSPLH
abundance: NA
v_gene: TRBV20-1
d_gene: TRBD1
j_gene: TRBJ1-6

CDR3aa: ASSPGTVNTEAF
abundance: NA
v_gene: TRBV27
d_gene: TRBD1
j_gene: TRBJ1-1

CDR3aa: ASSLLGQGAYSPLH
abundance: once
v_gene: TRBV27
d_gene: TRBD1
j_gene: TRBJ1-6

CDR3aa: ASSVRAGNTEAF
abundance: NA
v_gene: TRBV5-1
d_gene: NA
j_gene: TRBJ1-1

CDR3aa: ATSSTRGSYEQY
abundance: NA
v_gene: TRBV24-1
d_gene: TRBD1
j_gene: TRBJ2-7

CDR3aa: ASSRQGGGLYEQY
abundance: NA
v_gene: TRBV27
d_gene: NA
j_gene: TRBJ2-7

CDR3aa: ASQSDRNSHEQY
abundance: NA
v_gene: TRBV6-1
d_gene: NA
j_gene: TRBJ2-7

CDR3aa: ASSVAGAGDTQY
abundance: few
v_gene: TRBV2
d_gene: TRBD2
j_gene: TRBJ2-3

CDR3aa: ASTEQGSNTEAF
abundance: few
v_gene: TRBV6-1
d_gene: NA
j_gene: TRBJ1-1